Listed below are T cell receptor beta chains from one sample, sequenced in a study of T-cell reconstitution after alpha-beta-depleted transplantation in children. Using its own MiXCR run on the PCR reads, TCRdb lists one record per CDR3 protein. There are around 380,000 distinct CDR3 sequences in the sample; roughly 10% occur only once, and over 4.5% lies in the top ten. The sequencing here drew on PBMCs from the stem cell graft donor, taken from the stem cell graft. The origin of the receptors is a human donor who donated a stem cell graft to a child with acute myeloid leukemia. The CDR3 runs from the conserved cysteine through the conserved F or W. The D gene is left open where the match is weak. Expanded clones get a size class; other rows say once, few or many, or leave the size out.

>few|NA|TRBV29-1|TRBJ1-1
CSVVGTKNTEAFF
TGCAGCGTTGTTGGGACAAAGAACACTGAAGCTTTCTTT
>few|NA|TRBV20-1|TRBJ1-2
CSAHTGYGYTF
TGCAGTGCCCACACAGGCTATGGCTACACCTTC
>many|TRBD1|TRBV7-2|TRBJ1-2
CASSLAQGAWNYGYTF
TGTGCCAGCAGCTTAGCACAGGGGGCGTGGAACTATGGCTACACCTTC
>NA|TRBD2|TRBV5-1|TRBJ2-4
CASSPNQIAGFDNIQYF
TGCGCCAGCAGCCCAAACCAGATAGCGGGATTCGATAACATTCAGTACTTC
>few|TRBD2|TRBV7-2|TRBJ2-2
CASGLAGGQGELFF
TGTGCCAGCGGGTTAGCGGGAGGGCAAGGGGAGCTGTTTTTT
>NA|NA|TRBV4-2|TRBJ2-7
CASSQDEGGPPEQYF
TGTGCCAGCAGCCAAGATGAAGGGGGGCCGCCAGAGCAGTACTTC
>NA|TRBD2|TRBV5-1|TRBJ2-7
CASSLLSSGGDMAPYEQYF
TGCGCCAGCAGCTTGTTATCTAGCGGAGGCGATATGGCACCCTACGAGCAGTACTTC
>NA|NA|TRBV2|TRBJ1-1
CASKLAGESEAFF
TGTGCCAGCAAACTGGCCGGGGAATCTGAAGCTTTCTTT
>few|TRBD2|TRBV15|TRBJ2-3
CATSRATHESASGDTDTQYF
TGTGCCACCAGCAGAGCTACCCACGAGTCGGCTAGCGGCGACACAGATACGCAGTATTTT
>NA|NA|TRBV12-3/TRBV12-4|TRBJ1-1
CASSIAGYPLNTEAFF
TGTGCCAGCAGTATCGCGGGTTACCCGCTGAACACTGAAGCTTTCTTT
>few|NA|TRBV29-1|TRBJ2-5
CSVTRLAEETQYF
TGCAGCGTCACCCGACTGGCAGAAGAGACCCAGTACTTC
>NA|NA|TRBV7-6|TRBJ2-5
CASSSRTQETQYF
TGTGCCAGCAGCTCACGTACCCAAGAGACCCAGTACTTC
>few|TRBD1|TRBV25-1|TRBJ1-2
CASSPGTGASNYGYTF
TGTGCCAGTTCACCCGGGACAGGGGCGTCTAACTATGGCTACACCTTC
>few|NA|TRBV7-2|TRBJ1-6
CASSLWGSSPLHF
TGTGCCAGCAGCTTATGGGGGTCTTCACCCCTCCACTTT
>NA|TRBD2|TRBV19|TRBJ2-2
CASSISSGGVNTGELFF
TGTGCCAGTAGTATTTCTAGCGGGGGGGTAAACACCGGGGAGCTGTTTTTT
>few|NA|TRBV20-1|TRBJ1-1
CSARDLWKGLGTEAFF
TGCAGTGCTAGAGATCTTTGGAAGGGCCTGGGCACTGAAGCTTTCTTT
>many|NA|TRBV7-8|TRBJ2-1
CASSLDRVGSASNEQFF
TGTGCCAGCAGCCTAGACCGGGTAGGGTCGGCCTCCAATGAGCAGTTCTTC
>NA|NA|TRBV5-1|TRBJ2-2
CASSATGLPTGELFF
TGCGCCAGCAGCGCCACAGGGTTACCCACCGGGGAGCTGTTTTTT
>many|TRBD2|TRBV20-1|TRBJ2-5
CSATSGDQETQYF
TGCAGTGCTACTAGCGGGGACCAAGAGACCCAGTACTTC
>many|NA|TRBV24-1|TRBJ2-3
CATSDSRSQTGFTDTQYF
TGTGCCACCAGTGATTCACGCTCTCAGACAGGCTTCACAGATACGCAGTATTTT
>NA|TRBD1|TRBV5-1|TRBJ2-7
CASKLEGTVTYEQYF
TGCGCCAGCAAGTTGGAAGGGACAGTTACCTACGAGCAGTACTTC
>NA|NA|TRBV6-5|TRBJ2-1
CASSYSPRANNEQFF
TGTGCCAGCAGTTACTCCCCCAGGGCCAACAATGAGCAGTTCTTC
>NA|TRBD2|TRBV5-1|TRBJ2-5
CASSFTSGMSQETQYF
TGCGCCAGCAGCTTCACTAGCGGGATGAGTCAGGAGACCCAGTACTTC
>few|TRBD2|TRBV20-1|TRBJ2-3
CSARASAGGTDTQYF
TGCAGTGCTAGAGCCTCGGCGGGGGGCACAGATACGCAGTATTTT
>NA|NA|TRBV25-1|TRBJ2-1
CASSIVAKGEQFF
TGTGCCAGCAGCATAGTGGCGAAGGGTGAGCAGTTCTTC
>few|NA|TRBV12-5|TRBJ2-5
CASGSEGWVGQETQYF
TGTGCTAGTGGTTCGGAGGGGTGGGTGGGACAGGAGACCCAGTACTTC
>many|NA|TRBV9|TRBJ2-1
CASSPTGGHNEQFF
TGTGCCAGCAGCCCAACCGGGGGCCACAATGAGCAGTTCTTC
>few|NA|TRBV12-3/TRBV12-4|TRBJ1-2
CASSQAPGVYGYTF
TGTGCCAGCAGTCAAGCTCCAGGAGTCTATGGCTACACCTTC
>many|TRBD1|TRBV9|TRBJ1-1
CASSADRGHKMAFF
TGTGCCAGCAGCGCGGACAGGGGGCATAAGATGGCTTTCTTT
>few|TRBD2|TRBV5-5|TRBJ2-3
CASSLRDSGRASDTQYF
TGTGCCAGCAGCCTCCGAGATAGCGGGAGGGCCTCGGATACGCAGTATTTT
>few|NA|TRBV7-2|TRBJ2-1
CASSLVPPKQFF
TGTGCCAGCAGCTTAGTACCACCGAAGCAGTTCTTC
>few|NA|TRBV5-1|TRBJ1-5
CASSLGGKNQPQHF
TGCGCCAGCAGCTTGGGGGGTAAGAATCAGCCCCAGCATTTT
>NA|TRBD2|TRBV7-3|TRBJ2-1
CASSHLAGGLDEQFF
TGTGCCAGCAGCCACCTGGCGGGGGGGCTCGATGAGCAGTTCTTC
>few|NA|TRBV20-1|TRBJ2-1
CSARWVLSYNEQFF
TGCAGTGCTAGGTGGGTCCTCTCCTACAATGAGCAGTTCTTC
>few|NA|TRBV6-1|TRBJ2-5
CASSIWGSIGETQYF
TGTGCCAGCAGTATATGGGGAAGTATCGGAGAGACCCAGTACTTC
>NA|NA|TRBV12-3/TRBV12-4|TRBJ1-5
CASSSGESNQPQHF
TGTGCCAGCAGTTCCGGGGAGTCCAATCAGCCCCAGCATTTT